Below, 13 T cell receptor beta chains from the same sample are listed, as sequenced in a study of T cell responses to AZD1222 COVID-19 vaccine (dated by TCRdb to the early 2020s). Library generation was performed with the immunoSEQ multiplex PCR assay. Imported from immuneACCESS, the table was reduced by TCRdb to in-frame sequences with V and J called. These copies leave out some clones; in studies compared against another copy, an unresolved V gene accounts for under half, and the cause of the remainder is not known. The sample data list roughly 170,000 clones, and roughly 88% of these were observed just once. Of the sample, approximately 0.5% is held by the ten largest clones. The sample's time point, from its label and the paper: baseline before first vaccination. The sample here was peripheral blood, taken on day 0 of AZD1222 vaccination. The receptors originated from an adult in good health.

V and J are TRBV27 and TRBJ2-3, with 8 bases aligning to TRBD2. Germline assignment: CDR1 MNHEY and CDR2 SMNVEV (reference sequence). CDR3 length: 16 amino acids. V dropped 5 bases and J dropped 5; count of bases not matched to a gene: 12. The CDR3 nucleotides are TGTGCCAGCAGTCCCCTCGCGGGGGGCGGGGAAGATACGCAGTATTTT. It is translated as CASSPLAGGGEDTQYF.

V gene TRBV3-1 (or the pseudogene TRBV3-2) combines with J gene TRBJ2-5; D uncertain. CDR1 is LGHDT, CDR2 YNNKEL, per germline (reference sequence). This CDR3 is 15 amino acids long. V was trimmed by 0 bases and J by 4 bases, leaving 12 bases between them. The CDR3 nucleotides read TGTGCCAGCAGCCAAGATCCAACAGTCGGAGAGACCCAGTACTTC. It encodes CASSQDPTVGETQYF.

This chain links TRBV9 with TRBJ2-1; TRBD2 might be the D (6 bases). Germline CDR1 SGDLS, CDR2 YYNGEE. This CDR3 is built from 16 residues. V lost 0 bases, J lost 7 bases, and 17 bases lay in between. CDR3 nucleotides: TGTGCCAGCAGCGTAGGGTTAGCGGAGTCTAGGAATGAGCAGTTCTTC. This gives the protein CASSVGLAESRNEQFF.

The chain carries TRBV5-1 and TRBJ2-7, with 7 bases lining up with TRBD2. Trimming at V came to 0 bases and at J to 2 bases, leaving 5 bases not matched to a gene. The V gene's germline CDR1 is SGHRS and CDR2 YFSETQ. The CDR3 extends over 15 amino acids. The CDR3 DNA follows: TGCGCCAGCAGCTTGGTTTCTAGCGGCACCTACGAGCAGTACTTC. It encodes CASSLVSSGTYEQYF.

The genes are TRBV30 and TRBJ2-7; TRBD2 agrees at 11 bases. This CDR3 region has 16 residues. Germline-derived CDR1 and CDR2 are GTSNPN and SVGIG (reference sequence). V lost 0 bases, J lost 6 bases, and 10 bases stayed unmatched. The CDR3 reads CAWSVEETSGTGEQYF. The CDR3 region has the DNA TGTGCCTGGAGTGTGGAAGAGACTAGCGGGACGGGCGAGCAGTACTTC.

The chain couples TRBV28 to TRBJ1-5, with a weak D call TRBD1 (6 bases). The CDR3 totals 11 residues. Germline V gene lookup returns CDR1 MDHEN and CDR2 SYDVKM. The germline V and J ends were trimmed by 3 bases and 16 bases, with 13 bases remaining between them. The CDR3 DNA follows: TGTGCCAGCAGTTTTGGGACACCTGTACATTTT. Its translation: CASSFGTPVHF.

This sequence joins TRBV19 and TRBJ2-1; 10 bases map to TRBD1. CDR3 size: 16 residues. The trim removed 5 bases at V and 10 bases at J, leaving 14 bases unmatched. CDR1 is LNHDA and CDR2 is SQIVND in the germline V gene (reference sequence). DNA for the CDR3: TGTGCCAGTAGTTCCTCCCGGGACAGGGGAATGAACGAGCAGTTCTTC. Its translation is CASSSSRDRGMNEQFF.

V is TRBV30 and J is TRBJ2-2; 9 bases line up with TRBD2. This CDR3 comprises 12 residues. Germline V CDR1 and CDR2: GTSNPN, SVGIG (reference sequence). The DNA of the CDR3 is TGTGGAGCGGGAGGGAACACCGGGGAGCTGTTTTTT. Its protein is CGAGGNTGELFF. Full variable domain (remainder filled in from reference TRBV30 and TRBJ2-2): SQTIHQWPATLVQPVGSPLSLECTVEGTSNPNLYWYRQAAGRGLQLLFYSVGIGQISSEVPQNLSASRPQDRQFILSSKKLLLSDSGFYLCGAGGNTGELFFGEGSRLTVL.

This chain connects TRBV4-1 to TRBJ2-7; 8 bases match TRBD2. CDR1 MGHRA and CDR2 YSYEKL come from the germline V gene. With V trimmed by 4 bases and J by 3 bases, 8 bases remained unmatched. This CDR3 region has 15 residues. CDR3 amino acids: CASSPGRGGNYEQYF. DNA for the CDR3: TGCGCCAGCAGCCCCGGACGGGGGGGGAACTACGAGCAGTACTTC.

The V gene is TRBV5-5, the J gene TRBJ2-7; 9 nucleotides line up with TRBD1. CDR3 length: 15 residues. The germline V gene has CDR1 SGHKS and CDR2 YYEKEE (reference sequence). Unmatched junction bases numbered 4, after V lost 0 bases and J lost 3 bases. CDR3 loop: CASSLVGTGIYEQYF. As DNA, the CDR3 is TGTGCCAGCAGCTTGGTGGGGACAGGGATCTACGAGCAGTACTTC.

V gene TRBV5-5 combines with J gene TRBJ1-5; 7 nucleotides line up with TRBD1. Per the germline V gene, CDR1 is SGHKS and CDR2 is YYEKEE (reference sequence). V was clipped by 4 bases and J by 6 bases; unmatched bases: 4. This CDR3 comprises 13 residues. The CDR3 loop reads CASSPPGGQPQHF. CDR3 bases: TGTGCCAGCAGCCCCCCAGGGGGTCAGCCCCAGCATTTT.

The CDR3 nucleotides read TGTGCCAGCGGACCCTCTTGGTTGGACCCCCCCGGGGAGCTGTTTTTT. This translates into CASGPSWLDPPGELFF. The chain recombines TRBV2 with TRBJ2-2; no clear D gene. CDR1 is SNHLY and CDR2 is FYNNEI in the germline V gene. This CDR3 has 16 amino acids. The germline V and J ends were trimmed by 8 bases and 6 bases, with 22 bases remaining between them.

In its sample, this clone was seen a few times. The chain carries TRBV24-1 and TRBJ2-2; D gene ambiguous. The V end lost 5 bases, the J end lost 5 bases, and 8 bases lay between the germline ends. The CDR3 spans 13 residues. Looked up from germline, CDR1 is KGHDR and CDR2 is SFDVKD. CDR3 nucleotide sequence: TGTGCCACCAGTGCCATTACGACCGGGGAGCTGTTTTTT. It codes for CATSAITTGELFF.